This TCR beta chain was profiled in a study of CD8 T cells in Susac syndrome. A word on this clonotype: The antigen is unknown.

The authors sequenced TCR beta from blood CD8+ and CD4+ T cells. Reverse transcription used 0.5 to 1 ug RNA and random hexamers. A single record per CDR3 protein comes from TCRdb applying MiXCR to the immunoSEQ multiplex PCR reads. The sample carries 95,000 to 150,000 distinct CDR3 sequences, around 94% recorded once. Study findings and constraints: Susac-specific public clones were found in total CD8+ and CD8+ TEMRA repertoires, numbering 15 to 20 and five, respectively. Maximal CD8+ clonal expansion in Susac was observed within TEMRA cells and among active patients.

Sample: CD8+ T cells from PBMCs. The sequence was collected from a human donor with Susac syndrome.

The chain's CDR3 is CASSDSHNPDRGVPYNEQFF. The CDR3 nucleotides read TGTGCCAGCAGTGATTCCCATAACCCGGACAGGGGGGTCCCCTACAATGAGCAGTTCTTC. This chain connects TRBV25-1 to TRBJ2-1; 10 nucleotides agree with TRBD1. There are 20 residues in the CDR3. Losses at the gene ends were 3 bases for V and 2 bases for J; bases not matched to a gene: 16. CDR1 and CDR2 from the germline V gene are MGHDK and SYGVNS.